This TCR beta chain derives from a study of blood T cell repertoires in COVID-19. Study in general: COVID-19 samples, acute and convalescent, were from the United States, Italy and Spain. Sample material is recorded as cDNA or gDNA derived from T cells, B-cell-depleted T cells, or PBMCs.

In this sample, this clone turned up once. The CDR3 extends over 18 amino acids. With V trimmed by 3 bases and J by 1 base, 10 bases remained unmatched. Germline CDR1 reads KGHDR; CDR2 reads SFDVKD. Per the study methods: Amplifying reference gene primers gave estimates of nucleated cell counts. Method: immunoSEQ multiplex PCR; TCRdb's copy keeps in-frame clones and lacks some. V and J calls and clone size come straight from that table; D and trimming were deduced from the DNA. Of roughly 17,000 clones listed, 85% to 90% are singletons. Input material: peripheral blood. The sequence was obtained from a human donor in a cohort sampled during active COVID-19. V is TRBV24-1 and J is TRBJ1-5; the match to TRBD1 covers 8 bases. The CDR3 DNA reads as TGTGCCACCAGTGATGCGGGGACAGGTTTTGGGAGCAATCAGCCCCAGCATTTT. Translating gives CATSDAGTGFGSNQPQHF.